This T cell receptor beta chain came from a study of T cells in localized non-small cell lung cancer. Profiled with immunoSEQ multiplex PCR; TCRdb holds only in-frame clones, not every one. The repertoire has roughly 15,000 clones, approximately 85% of them found once; the top ten carry under 5.5%. This receptor was obtained from a woman aged 35 to 70 with stage I lung adenocarcinoma. This specimen was peripheral blood, taken before any cancer treatment.

The CDR3 DNA follows: TGTGCCAGCAGCCAAGATACGGGACTCGGGCTCTCTGGGGCCAACGTCCTGACTTTC. It encodes CASSQDTGLGLSGANVLTF. V usage is TRBV4-2 and J usage is TRBJ2-6, with TRBD2 as a possible D gene (6 bases). This CDR3 region has 19 residues. The germline gives CDR1 LGHNA, CDR2 YNFKEQ. V was pared by 0 bases and J by 0 bases, with 15 bases between.